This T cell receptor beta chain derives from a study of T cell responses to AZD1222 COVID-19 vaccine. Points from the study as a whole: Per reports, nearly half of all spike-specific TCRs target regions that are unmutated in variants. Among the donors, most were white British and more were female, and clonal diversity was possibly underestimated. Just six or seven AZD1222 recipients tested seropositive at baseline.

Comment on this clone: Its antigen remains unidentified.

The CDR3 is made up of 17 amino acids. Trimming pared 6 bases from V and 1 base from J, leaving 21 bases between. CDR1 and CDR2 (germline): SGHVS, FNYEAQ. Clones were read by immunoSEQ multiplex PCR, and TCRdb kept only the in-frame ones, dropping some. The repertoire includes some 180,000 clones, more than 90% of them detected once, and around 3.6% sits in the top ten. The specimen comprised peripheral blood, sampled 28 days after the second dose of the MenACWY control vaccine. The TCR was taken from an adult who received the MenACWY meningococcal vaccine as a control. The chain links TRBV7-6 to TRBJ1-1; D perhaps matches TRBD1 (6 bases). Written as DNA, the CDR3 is TGTGCCAGCAGTCCCCTCGGGGGGGCAGGCAGGAACACTGAAGCTTTCTTT. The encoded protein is CASSPLGGAGRNTEAFF.